What follows is one TCR beta chain and its context. A multiplex PCR was run with 60 Vbeta primers and 13 Jbeta primers. In the study's own analysis: Approximately 12 million of 70 million to 80 million unique TCR beta chains were shared, per a later count. Generated by immunoSEQ multiplex PCR, the TCRdb table keeps only in-frame clones and is missing some. V and J calls and clone size follow that table, whereas D and trimming were derived from the DNA. Among 150,000 to 200,000 clones listed, roughly 80% were seen once. The germline CDR1 and CDR2 sequences are SGHKS and YYEKEE (reference sequence). V shed 4 bases and J shed 0 bases, with 10 bases lying between them. The CDR3 contains 15 residues. These data originate in a study of cytomegalovirus exposure and HLA in healthy donors.

The sample taken for sequencing was PBMCs. The sequence was obtained from a girl aged 2-9 years in good health and CMV-seropositive. This sequence joins TRBV5-5 and TRBJ2-2; tentative D call: TRBD1 (6 bases). In nucleotides, the CDR3 is TGTGCCAGCAGCCCGTGGACAGCGAACACCGGGGAGCTGTTTTTT. Amino acids: CASSPWTANTGELFF.